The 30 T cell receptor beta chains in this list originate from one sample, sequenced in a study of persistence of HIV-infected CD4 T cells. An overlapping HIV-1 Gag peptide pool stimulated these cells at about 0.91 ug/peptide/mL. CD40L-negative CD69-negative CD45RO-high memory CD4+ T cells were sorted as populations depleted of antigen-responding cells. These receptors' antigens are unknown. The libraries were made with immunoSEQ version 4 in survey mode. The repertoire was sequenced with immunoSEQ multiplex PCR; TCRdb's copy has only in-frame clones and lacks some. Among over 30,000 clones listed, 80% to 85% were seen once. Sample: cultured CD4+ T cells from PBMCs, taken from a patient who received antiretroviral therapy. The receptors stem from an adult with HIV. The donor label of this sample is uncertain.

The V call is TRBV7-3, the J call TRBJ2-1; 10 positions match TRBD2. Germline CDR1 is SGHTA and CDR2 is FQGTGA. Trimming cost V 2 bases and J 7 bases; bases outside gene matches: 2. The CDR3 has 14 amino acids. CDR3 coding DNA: TGTGCCAGCAGCTTAGGGACTAGCGTTAATGAGCAGTTCTTC. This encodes CASSLGTSVNEQFF.

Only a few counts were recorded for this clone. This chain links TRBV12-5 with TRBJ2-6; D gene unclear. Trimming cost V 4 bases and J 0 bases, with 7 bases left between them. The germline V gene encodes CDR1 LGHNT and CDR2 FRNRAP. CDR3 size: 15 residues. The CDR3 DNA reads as TGTGCTAGTGGTTCGTACAGCTCTGGGGCCAACGTCCTGACTTTC. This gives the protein CASGSYSSGANVLTF.

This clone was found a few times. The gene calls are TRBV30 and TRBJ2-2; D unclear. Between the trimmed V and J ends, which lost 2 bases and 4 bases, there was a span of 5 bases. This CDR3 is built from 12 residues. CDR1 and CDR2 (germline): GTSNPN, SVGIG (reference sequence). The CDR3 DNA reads TGTGCCTGGAGTCTTCGCACCGGGGAGCTGTTTTTT. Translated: CAWSLRTGELFF. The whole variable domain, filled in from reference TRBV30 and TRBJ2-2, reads SQTIHQWPATLVQPVGSPLSLECTVEGTSNPNLYWYRQAAGRGLQLLFYSVGIGQISSEVPQNLSASRPQDRQFILSSKKLLLSDSGFYLCAWSLRTGELFFGEGSRLTVL.

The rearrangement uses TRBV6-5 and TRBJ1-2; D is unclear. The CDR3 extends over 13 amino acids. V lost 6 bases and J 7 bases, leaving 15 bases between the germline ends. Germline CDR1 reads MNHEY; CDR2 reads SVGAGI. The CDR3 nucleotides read TGTGCCAGCAGCCGAGGGCCCTCGGGTGGCTACACCTTC. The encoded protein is CASSRGPSGGYTF.

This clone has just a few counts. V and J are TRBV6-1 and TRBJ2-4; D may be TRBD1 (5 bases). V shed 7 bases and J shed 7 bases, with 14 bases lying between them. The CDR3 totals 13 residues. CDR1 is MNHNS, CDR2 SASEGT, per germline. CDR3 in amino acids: CASIDSAGNIQYF. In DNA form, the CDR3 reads TGTGCCAGCATTGACAGCGCAGGGAACATTCAGTACTTC.

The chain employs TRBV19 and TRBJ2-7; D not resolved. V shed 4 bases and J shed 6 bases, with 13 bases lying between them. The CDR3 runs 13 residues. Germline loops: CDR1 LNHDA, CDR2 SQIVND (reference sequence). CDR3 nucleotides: TGTGCCAGTAGTAGGGCTCCTTCAACCGAGCAGTACTTC. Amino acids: CASSRAPSTEQYF.

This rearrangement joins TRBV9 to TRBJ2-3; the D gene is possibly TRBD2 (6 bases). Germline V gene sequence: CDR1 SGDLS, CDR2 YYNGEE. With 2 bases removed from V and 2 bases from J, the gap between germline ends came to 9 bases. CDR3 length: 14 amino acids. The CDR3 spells CASSVRTTTDTQYF. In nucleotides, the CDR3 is TGTGCCAGCAGCGTTCGGACTACCACAGATACGCAGTATTTT.

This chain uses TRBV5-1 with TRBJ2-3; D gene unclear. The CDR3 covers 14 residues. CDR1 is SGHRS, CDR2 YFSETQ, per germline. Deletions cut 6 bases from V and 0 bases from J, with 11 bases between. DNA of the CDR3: TGCGCCAGCACCCCCTTTTCGAGCACAGATACGCAGTATTTT. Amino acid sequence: CASTPFSSTDTQYF. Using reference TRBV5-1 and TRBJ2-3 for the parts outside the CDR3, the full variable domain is KAGVTQTPRYLIKTRGQQVTLSCSPISGHRSVSWYQQTPGQGLQFLFEYFSETQRNKGNFPGRFSGRQFSNSRSEMNVSTLELGDSALYLCASTPFSSTDTQYFGPGTRLTVL.

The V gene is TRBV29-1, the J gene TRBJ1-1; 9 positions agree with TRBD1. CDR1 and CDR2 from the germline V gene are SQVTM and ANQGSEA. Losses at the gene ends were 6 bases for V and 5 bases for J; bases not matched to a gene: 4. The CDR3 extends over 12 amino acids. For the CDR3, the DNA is TGCAGCGTCGTTGACAGGGGGACTGAAGCTTTCTTT. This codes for CSVVDRGTEAFF.

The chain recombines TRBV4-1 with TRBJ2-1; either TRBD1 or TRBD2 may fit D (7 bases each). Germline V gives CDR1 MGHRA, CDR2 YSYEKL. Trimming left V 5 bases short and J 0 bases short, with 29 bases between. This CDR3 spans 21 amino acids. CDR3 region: CASSFPPSAGGGLSSYNEQFF. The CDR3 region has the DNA TGCGCCAGCAGCTTCCCCCCTTCGGCAGGGGGGGGCCTGAGCTCCTACAATGAGCAGTTCTTC.

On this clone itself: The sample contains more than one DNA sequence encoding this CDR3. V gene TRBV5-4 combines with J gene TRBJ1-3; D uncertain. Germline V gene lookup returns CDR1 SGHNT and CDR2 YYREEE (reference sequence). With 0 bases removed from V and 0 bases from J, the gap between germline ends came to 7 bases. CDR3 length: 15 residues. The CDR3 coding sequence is TGTGCCAGCAGCTTGGATCCTGGCTCTGGAAACACCATATATTTT. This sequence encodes CASSLDPGSGNTIYF.

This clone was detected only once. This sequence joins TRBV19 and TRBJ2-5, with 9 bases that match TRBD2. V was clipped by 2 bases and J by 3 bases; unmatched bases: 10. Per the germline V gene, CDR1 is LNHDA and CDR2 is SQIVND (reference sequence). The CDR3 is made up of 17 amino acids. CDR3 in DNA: TGTGCCAGTAGTATACTACTGTCGGCTAGCGGGGAAGAGACCCAGTACTTC. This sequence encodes CASSILLSASGEETQYF.

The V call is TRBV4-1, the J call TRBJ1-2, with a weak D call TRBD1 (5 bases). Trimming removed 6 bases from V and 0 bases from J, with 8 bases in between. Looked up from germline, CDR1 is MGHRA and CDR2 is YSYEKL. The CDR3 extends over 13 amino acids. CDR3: CASRRGANYGYTF. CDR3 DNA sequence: TGCGCCAGCAGACGGGGGGCTAACTATGGCTACACCTTC.

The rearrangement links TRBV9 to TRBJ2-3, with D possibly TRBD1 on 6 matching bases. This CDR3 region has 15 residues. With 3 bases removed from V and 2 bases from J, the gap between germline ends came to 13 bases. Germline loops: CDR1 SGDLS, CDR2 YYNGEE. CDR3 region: CASSAGGGATDTQYF. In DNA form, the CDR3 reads TGTGCCAGCAGCGCTGGGGGCGGCGCCACAGATACGCAGTATTTT.

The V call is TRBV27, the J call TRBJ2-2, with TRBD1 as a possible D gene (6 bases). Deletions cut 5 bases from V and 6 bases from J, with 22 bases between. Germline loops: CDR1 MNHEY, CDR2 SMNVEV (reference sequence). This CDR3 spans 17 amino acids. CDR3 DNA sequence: TGTGCCAGCAGTACAACAGCTACTTTACAGGGTTCCGGGGAGCTGTTTTTT. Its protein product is CASSTTATLQGSGELFF.

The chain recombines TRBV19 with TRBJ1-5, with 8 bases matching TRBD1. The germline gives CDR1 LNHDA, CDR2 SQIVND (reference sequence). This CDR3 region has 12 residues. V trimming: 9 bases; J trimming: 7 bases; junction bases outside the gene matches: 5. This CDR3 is CASAGGGQPQHF. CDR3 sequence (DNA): TGTGCCAGCGCAGGGGGCGGGCAGCCCCAGCATTTT.

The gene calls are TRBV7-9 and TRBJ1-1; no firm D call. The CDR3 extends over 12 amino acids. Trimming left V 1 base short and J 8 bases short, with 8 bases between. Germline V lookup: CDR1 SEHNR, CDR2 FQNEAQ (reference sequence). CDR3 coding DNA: TGTGCCAGCAGCTTAGAAATAGCCGAAGCTTTCTTT. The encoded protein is CASSLEIAEAFF.

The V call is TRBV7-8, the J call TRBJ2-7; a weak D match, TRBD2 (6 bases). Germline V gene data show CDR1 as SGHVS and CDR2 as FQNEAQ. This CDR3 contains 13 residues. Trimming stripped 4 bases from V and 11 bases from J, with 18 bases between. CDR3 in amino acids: CASSYRDSEVEYV. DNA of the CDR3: TGTGCCAGCAGCTATAGGGACTCGGAGGTCGAGTACGTC.

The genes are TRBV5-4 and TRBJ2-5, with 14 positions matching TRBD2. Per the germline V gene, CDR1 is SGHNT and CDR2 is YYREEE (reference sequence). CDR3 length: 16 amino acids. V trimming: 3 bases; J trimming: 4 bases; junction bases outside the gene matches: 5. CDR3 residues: CASSSGTSGGRETQYF. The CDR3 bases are TGTGCCAGCAGCTCGGGGACTAGCGGGGGTCGAGAGACCCAGTACTTC.

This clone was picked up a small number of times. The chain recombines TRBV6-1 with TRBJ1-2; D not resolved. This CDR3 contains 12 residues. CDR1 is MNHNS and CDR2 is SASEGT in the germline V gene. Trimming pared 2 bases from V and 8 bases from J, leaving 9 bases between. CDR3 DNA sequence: TGTGCCAGCAGTGAAATGGCGCGGGGCTACACCTTC. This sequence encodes CASSEMARGYTF.

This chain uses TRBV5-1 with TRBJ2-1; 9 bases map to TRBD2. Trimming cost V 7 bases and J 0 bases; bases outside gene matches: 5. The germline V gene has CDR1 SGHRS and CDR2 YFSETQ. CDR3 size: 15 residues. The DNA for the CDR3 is TGCGCCAGCGGGGCGGGGGGGCCCTCCTACAATGAGCAGTTCTTC. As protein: CASGAGGPSYNEQFF.

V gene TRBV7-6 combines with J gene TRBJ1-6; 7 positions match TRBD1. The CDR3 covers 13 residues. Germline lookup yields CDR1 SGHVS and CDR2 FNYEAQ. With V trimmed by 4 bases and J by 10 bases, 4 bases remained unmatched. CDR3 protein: CASSSRQGSPLHF. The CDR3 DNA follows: TGTGCCAGCAGCTCCAGACAGGGCTCACCCCTCCACTTT.

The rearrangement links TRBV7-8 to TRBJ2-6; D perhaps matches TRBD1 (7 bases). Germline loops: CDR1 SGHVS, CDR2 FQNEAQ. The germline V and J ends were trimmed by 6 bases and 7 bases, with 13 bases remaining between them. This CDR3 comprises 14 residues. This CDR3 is CASSSQGGANVLTF. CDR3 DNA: TGTGCCAGCAGTAGTCAGGGGGGAGCCAACGTCCTGACTTTC.

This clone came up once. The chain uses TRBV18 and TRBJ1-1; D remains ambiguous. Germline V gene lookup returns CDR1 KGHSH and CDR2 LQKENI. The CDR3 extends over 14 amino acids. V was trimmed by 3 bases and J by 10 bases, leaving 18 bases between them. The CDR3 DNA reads TGTGCCAGCTCACCCGATCCGGCGGGAGGGAGAGCTTTCTTT. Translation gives CASSPDPAGGRAFF.

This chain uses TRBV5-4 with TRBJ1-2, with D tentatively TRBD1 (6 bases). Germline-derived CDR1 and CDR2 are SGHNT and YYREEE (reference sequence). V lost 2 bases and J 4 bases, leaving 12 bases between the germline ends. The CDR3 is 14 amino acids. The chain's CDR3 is CASSFWGLGYGYTF. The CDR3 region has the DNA TGTGCCAGCAGCTTTTGGGGGCTGGGCTATGGCTACACCTTC.

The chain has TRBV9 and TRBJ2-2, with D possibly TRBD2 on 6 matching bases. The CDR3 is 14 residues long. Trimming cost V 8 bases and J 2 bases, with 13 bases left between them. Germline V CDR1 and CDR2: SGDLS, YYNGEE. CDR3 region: CASRLDYNTGELFF. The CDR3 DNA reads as TGTGCCAGTAGGCTGGACTATAACACCGGGGAGCTGTTTTTT.

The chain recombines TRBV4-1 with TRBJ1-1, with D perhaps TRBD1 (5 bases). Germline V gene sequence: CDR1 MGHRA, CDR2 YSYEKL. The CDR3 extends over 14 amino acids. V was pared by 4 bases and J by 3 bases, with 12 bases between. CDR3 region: CASSPIRDYTEAFF. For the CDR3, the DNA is TGCGCCAGCAGCCCCATCAGGGACTACACTGAAGCTTTCTTT.

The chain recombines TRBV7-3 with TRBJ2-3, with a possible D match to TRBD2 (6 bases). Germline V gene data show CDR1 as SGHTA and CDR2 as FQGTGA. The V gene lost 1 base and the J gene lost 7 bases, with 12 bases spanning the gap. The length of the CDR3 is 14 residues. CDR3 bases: TGTGCCAGCAGCTTAAGTGGCGGGGTGAATACGCAGTATTTT. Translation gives CASSLSGGVNTQYF.

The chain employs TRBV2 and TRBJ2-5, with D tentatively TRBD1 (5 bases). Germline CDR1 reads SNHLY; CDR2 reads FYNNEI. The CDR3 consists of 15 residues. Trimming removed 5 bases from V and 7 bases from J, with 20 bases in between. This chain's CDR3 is CASSPSGLASVTQYF. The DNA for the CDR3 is TGTGCCAGCAGTCCCTCAGGGCTCGCGTCGGTGACCCAGTACTTC.

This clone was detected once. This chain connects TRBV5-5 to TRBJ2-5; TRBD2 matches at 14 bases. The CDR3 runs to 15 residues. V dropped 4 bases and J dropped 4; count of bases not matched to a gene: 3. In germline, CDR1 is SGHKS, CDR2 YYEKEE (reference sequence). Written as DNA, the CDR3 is TGTGCCAGCAGCGTGGGACTAGCGGGGGTAGAGACCCAGTACTTC. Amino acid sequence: CASSVGLAGVETQYF.